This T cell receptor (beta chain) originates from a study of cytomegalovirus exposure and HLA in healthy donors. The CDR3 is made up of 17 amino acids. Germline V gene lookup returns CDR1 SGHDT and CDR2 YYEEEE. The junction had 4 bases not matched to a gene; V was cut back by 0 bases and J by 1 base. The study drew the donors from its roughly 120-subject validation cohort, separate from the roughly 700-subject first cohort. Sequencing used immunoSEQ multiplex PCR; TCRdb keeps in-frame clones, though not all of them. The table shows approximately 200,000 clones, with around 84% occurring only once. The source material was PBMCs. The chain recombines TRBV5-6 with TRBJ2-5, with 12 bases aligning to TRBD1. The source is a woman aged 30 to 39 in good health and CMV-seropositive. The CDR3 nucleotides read TGTGCCAGCAGCTTGGGGGGACAGGGGGCCTTCCAAGAGACCCAGTACTTC. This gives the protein CASSLGGQGAFQETQYF. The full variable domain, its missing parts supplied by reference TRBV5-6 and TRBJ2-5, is DAGVTQSPTHLIKTRGQQVTLRCSPKSGHDTVSWYQQALGQGPQFIFQYYEEEERQRGNFPDRFSGHQFPNYSSELNVNALLLGDSALYLCASSLGGQGAFQETQYFGPGTRLLVL.